This TCR beta chain was sequenced for a study of vaccination and CD4 T cells after COVID-19. Germline CDR1 is DFQATT and CDR2 is SNEGSKA (reference sequence). This CDR3 has 12 amino acids. Trimming took 2 bases from V and 0 from J, leaving 5 bases between them. The treatment: approximately 9-day PBMC culture with coronavirus spike peptide pools or control peptides (ViraFEST assay). First, ViraFEST expanded antigen-specific T cells with peptide pools, and next it sequenced the TCRs. With regard to this clonotype: Its antigen is currently unknown.

Sequenced with the Oncomine TCR Beta short-read assay was DNA taken from cultured CD4+ T cells. TCRdb redid the calling of the PCR reads with MiXCR, one entry per CDR3 protein. The sample carries about 10,000 distinct CDR3 sequences, around 50% recorded once. The rearrangement uses TRBV20-1 and TRBJ2-7; D is uncertain. Sequencing was carried out using CD4+ T cells from blood, cultured in vitro. This sequence was found in a human donor who had recovered from COVID-19. The chain's CDR3 is CSARTPSYEQYF. The CDR3 nucleotides are TGCAGTGCTAGAACCCCCTCCTACGAGCAGTACTTC.